This TCR beta chain appears in the sequencing data of a study of CD8 T cells in Susac syndrome. This CDR3 contains 12 residues. V gave up 8 bases and J gave up 7 bases, with 14 bases separating them. CDR1 and CDR2 (germline): MNHNS, SASEGT. RNA, at roughly 0.5 to 1 ug, was reverse transcribed with random hexamers. TCRdb ran MiXCR on the immunoSEQ multiplex PCR reads and lists one entry per CDR3 protein. The table shows around 220,000 distinct CDR3 sequences, with about 94% occurring only once. The sequence was obtained from a human donor with multiple sclerosis. V is TRBV6-1 and J is TRBJ1-2; D ambiguous. Sequencing input: CD8+ T cells from PBMCs. In DNA form, the CDR3 reads TGTGCCAGCCCAAGCGAGCGAGGTGGCTACACCTTC. Translated: CASPSERGGYTF.